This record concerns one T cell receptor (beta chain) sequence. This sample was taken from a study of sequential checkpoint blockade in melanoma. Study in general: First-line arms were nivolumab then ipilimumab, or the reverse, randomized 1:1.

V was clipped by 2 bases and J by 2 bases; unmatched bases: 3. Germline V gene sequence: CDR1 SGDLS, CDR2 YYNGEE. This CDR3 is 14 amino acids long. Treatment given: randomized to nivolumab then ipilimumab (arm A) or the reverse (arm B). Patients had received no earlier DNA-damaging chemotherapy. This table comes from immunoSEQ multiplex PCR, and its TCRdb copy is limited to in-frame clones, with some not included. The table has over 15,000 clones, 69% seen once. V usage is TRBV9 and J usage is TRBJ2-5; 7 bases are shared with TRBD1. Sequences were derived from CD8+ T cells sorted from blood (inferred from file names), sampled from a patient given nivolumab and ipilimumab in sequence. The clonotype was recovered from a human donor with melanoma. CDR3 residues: CASSVGTVQETQYF. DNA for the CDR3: TGTGCCAGCAGCGTCGGGACAGTTCAAGAGACCCAGTACTTC.